The clone carrying this T cell receptor beta chain occurred a few times. Its antigen remains unknown. This sample is drawn from a study of human T cells and chemical hapten exposure. Study-wide findings and caveats: TCRs exceeding a frequency of 1 in 1000 stayed unchanged under DPC sensitization.

As for time point: patch test 2, 6 weeks after DPC sensitization. Treatment meaning: therapeutic diphenylcyclopropenone sensitization with weekly scalp DPC. Germline V gene lookup returns CDR1 SQVTM and CDR2 ANQGSEA. V was trimmed by 7 bases and J by 3 bases, leaving 13 bases between them. This CDR3 has 12 amino acids. The library put unique molecular identifiers onto individual cDNA molecules. One entry per CDR3 protein results from TCRdb running MiXCR on the RACE reads. Of tens of thousands of distinct CDR3 sequences in the sample, 8% to 9.5% were seen once. This TCR came from a woman aged 40-49 years with alopecia areata. Some clones in this sample may be carry-over from other donors' samples. The sequencing used whole blood, collected in connection with sensitization to the hapten diphenylcyclopropenone (DPC). The gene calls are TRBV29-1 and TRBJ2-7, with a tentative D call TRBD1 (6 bases). Here the CDR3 DNA reads TGCAGCGGGCGGACAGCCTACTACGAGCAGTACTTC. Translated: CSGRTAYYEQYF.